The rows below give T cell receptor beta chains drawn from one sample of a study of T cell responses to AZD1222 COVID-19 vaccine. This table comes from immunoSEQ multiplex PCR, and its TCRdb copy is limited to in-frame clones, with some not included. The sample shows around 97,000 clones, 91% of them seen only once. The sample consisted of peripheral blood, taken on day 0 of AZD1222 vaccination. These TCRs come from an adult in good health. Each CDR3 is given with its conserved first and last residue. The D gene is left open where the match is weak. Part of the rows lack a size; the others show once, few, many or a class for expanded clones.

d_call	clone_size	v_call	j_call	cdr3_aa	cdr3_nt
TRBD1	-	TRBV24-1	TRBJ2-1	CAASGTGAINEQFF	TGTGCCGCCTCCGGGACAGGTGCAATCAATGAGCAGTTCTTC
TRBD2	few	TRBV7-8	TRBJ2-3	CASSLSGTRTDTQYF	TGTGCCAGCAGCTTGAGCGGGACTAGGACAGATACGCAGTATTTT
TRBD1	once	TRBV15	TRBJ1-5	CATSRKSLRDRVNQPQHF	TGTGCCACCAGCAGAAAGAGCCTCCGGGACAGGGTTAATCAGCCCCAGCATTTT
-	-	TRBV7-2	TRBJ2-3	CASSFYTDTQYF	TGTGCCAGCAGCTTTTACACAGATACGCAGTATTTT
-	-	TRBV29-1	TRBJ2-7	CSVEGPGRGAPGEQYF	TGCAGCGTTGAAGGTCCGGGGCGGGGCGCCCCGGGAGAGCAGTACTTC
TRBD1	-	TRBV18	TRBJ1-3	CASSPPTGAGNTIYF	TGTGCCAGCTCACCACCGACAGGGGCAGGAAACACCATATATTTT
TRBD2	-	TRBV7-2	TRBJ2-7	CASSWGLASSYEQYF	TGTGCCAGCAGCTGGGGACTAGCGAGCTCCTACGAGCAGTACTTC
TRBD1	-	TRBV29-1	TRBJ2-5	CSVDGQGGLGETQYF	TGCAGCGTTGACGGACAGGGTGGGCTGGGGGAGACCCAGTACTTC
TRBD1	-	TRBV18	TRBJ1-5	CASSSDRGQPQHF	TGTGCCAGCTCCTCGGACAGGGGTCAGCCCCAGCATTTT
-	-	TRBV11-2	TRBJ1-1	CASSLWENTEAFF	TGTGCCAGCAGCTTATGGGAGAACACTGAAGCTTTCTTT
TRBD2	-	TRBV28	TRBJ2-1	CASRNFGAGENEQFF	TGTGCCAGCAGGAATTTCGGTGCGGGAGAAAATGAGCAGTTCTTC
-	-	TRBV7-2	TRBJ1-5	CASSPTLRQPQHF	TGTGCCAGCAGCCCCACCCTAAGGCAGCCCCAGCATTTT
TRBD2	-	TRBV7-2	TRBJ2-7	CASSLVGGRAREQYF	TGTGCCAGCAGCTTAGTTGGCGGGAGGGCCAGAGAGCAGTACTTC
-	-	TRBV20-1	TRBJ2-5	CSASSVGTQYF	TGCAGTGCTTCTAGCGTCGGGACCCAGTACTTC
TRBD2	-	TRBV9	TRBJ2-7	CASSASGAVVDEQYF	TGTGCCAGCAGCGCCAGCGGGGCTGTAGTCGACGAGCAGTACTTC
-	-	TRBV6-5	TRBJ2-7	CASSFGGNSYEQYF	TGTGCCAGCAGTTTTGGCGGGAACTCCTACGAGCAGTACTTC
TRBD2	-	TRBV28	TRBJ2-7	CASSSGSSYEQYF	TGTGCCAGCAGTAGCGGGAGCTCCTACGAGCAGTACTTC
-	once	TRBV6-4	TRBJ1-1	CASSDRVRNSGYMNTEAFF	TGTGCCAGCAGTGACAGGGTACGTAATTCTGGGTACATGAACACTGAAGCTTTCTTT
-	-	TRBV7-2	TRBJ2-7	CASSLGGPPVGQYF	TGTGCCAGCAGCTTAGGAGGGCCCCCGGTAGGACAGTACTTC
-	-	TRBV19	TRBJ2-7	CASSRGPRGPGEQYF	TGTGCCAGTAGTAGGGGACCGAGAGGCCCTGGAGAGCAGTACTTC
-	-	TRBV29-1	TRBJ2-1	CSVAPPGDEQFF	TGCAGCGTCGCCCCCCCTGGGGATGAGCAGTTCTTC
TRBD2	once	TRBV7-2	TRBJ2-1	CASSLAASGSYNEQFF	TGTGCCAGCAGCTTAGCGGCTAGCGGGAGTTACAATGAGCAGTTCTTC
-	-	TRBV5-1	TRBJ1-1	CASSLGGGAREAFF	TGCGCCAGCAGCTTGGGCGGGGGAGCTAGGGAGGCTTTCTTT
-	-	TRBV19	TRBJ2-4	CASSYSPPGAKNIQYF	TGTGCCAGTAGTTACAGCCCCCCGGGGGCCAAAAACATTCAGTACTTC
-	-	TRBV27	TRBJ1-2	CASSFSGRRNYGYTF	TGTGCCAGCAGTTTTTCAGGGCGGAGAAACTATGGCTACACCTTC
-	once	TRBV19	TRBJ1-1	CASSQDSVNTEAFF	TGTGCCAGTAGTCAAGACAGCGTGAACACTGAAGCTTTCTTT
-	once	TRBV7-2	TRBJ2-7	CASSSTSGVGTYEQYF	TGTGCCAGCAGCTCCACGAGTGGGGTGGGCACCTACGAGCAGTACTTC
TRBD2	-	TRBV7-2	TRBJ2-7	CASSLASSGSSYEQYF	TGTGCCAGCAGCTTAGCGTCTAGCGGGAGCTCCTACGAGCAGTACTTC
TRBD2	-	TRBV5-1	TRBJ2-1	CASSLRTSGGQEQFF	TGCGCCAGCAGCTTGAGGACTAGCGGGGGACAGGAGCAGTTCTTC